This entry lists 18 T cell receptor beta chains sequenced from one sample in a study of CD8 T cells in ankylosing spondylitis. TCRdb redid the calling of the 5' RACE reads with MiXCR, one entry per CDR3 protein. The repertoire holds about 40,000 distinct CDR3 sequences, with more than 15% as singletons. The material sequenced was blood. The receptors shown here come from a male donor with ankylosing spondylitis or in good health (not recorded which).

This clonotype was found once. The V and J genes are TRBV28 and TRBJ2-2; 10 bases fit TRBD1. The CDR3 totals 14 residues. Unmatched junction bases numbered 3, after V lost 6 bases and J lost 5 bases. CDR1 and CDR2 (germline): MDHEN, SYDVKM. CDR3 nucleotide sequence: TGTGCCAGCAGGGGACAGGGGATAACCGGGGAGCTGTTTTTT. This translates into CASRGQGITGELFF. Variable domain in full (rest from reference TRBV28 and TRBJ2-2): DVKVTQSSRYLVKRTGEKVFLECVQDMDHENMFWYRQDPGLGLRLIYFSYDVKMKEKGDIPEGYSVSREKKERFSLILESASTNQTSMYLCASRGQGITGELFFGEGSRLTVL.

The chain couples TRBV7-9 to TRBJ1-1; a possible D gene is TRBD1 (5 bases). V lost 3 bases and J 4 bases, leaving 12 bases between the germline ends. CDR3 size: 14 residues. In germline, CDR1 is SEHNR, CDR2 FQNEAQ (reference sequence). The CDR3 sequence is CASSFQGSTTEAFF. The CDR3 DNA reads as TGTGCCAGCAGCTTCCAGGGTTCGACCACTGAAGCTTTCTTT.

The sample holds a few counts of this clonotype. The chain carries TRBV7-9 and TRBJ1-1; D ambiguous. The length of the CDR3 is 12 residues. With 8 bases removed from V and 5 bases from J, the gap between germline ends came to 12 bases. The germline V gene has CDR1 SEHNR and CDR2 FQNEAQ (reference sequence). DNA for the CDR3: TGTGCCAGCTTGGGAACGGGGACTGAAGCTTTCTTT. This sequence encodes CASLGTGTEAFF.

The chain recombines TRBV4-3 with TRBJ2-1; D remains unclear. Germline V gene lookup returns CDR1 LGHNA and CDR2 YSLEER. CDR3 length equals 14 residues. V was trimmed by 5 bases and J by 10 bases, leaving 18 bases between them. CDR3 in amino acids: CASSSLRASLEQFF. In DNA, the CDR3 is TGCGCCAGCAGCTCACTTCGGGCCTCCCTCGAGCAGTTCTTC.

V and J are TRBV5-1 and TRBJ2-5; D gene uncertain. Germline V lookup: CDR1 SGHRS, CDR2 YFSETQ. The CDR3 runs to 14 residues. The V and J ends lost 0 bases and 2 bases respectively, with 8 bases between them. The CDR3 loop reads CASSLVATQETQYF. In DNA form, the CDR3 reads TGCGCCAGCAGCTTGGTGGCTACACAAGAGACCCAGTACTTC.

V and J are TRBV12-3 or TRBV12-4 and TRBJ2-3; 9 bases align to TRBD2. Trimming took 3 bases from V and 1 from J; bases not matched to a gene: 11. There are 18 residues in the CDR3. The CDR3 sequence is CASSLRLAGPKRTDTQYF. The CDR3 DNA sequence: TGTGCCAGCAGTTTGAGGCTAGCGGGGCCTAAGCGCACAGATACGCAGTATTTT.

This clonotype was counted ten times or more. The genes are TRBV25-1 and TRBJ2-1, with no clear D. Trimming removed 3 bases at V and 0 bases at J, with 12 bases between. The germline gives CDR1 MGHDK, CDR2 SYGVNS. The CDR3 contains 16 residues. The CDR3 bases are TGTGCCAGCAGTGATCGTTCAGCGAGCTCCTACAATGAGCAGTTCTTC. Amino acid sequence: CASSDRSASSYNEQFF.

The rearrangement uses TRBV20-1 and TRBJ1-3; the D is unclear. The CDR3 runs 16 residues. CDR1 and CDR2 from the germline V gene are DFQATT and SNEGSKA (reference sequence). V lost 5 bases, J lost 0 bases, and 17 bases lay in between. CDR3 amino acids: CSAPDPLNLSGNTIYF. In DNA form, the CDR3 reads TGCAGTGCTCCGGACCCACTCAACCTCTCTGGAAACACCATATATTTT.

V and J are TRBV5-1 and TRBJ1-1; no reliable D call. V lost 4 bases, J lost 0 bases, and 16 bases lay in between. This CDR3 comprises 16 residues. Germline-derived CDR1 and CDR2 are SGHRS and YFSETQ. DNA of the CDR3: TGCGCCAGCAGCCCCATAGCGTCAAACATGAACACTGAAGCTTTCTTT. This gives the protein CASSPIASNMNTEAFF. Filled out from reference TRBV5-1 and TRBJ1-1, the complete variable domain reads KAGVTQTPRYLIKTRGQQVTLSCSPISGHRSVSWYQQTPGQGLQFLFEYFSETQRNKGNFPGRFSGRQFSNSRSEMNVSTLELGDSALYLCASSPIASNMNTEAFFGQGTRLTVV.

The chain combines TRBV28 with TRBJ2-1, with D maybe TRBD1 (6 bases). CDR3 length: 13 residues. Trimming took 8 bases from V and 4 from J, leaving 12 bases between them. Germline V CDR1 and CDR2: MDHEN, SYDVKM. The CDR3 DNA follows: TGTGCCAGCGGCGCAGGGGTATACAATGAGCAGTTCTTC. Its protein is CASGAGVYNEQFF.

This chain connects TRBV12-5 to TRBJ2-3, with TRBD1 matching 8 bases. J was trimmed by 0 bases and V by 6 bases; bases with no gene match: 5. CDR3 length: 15 residues. Germline loops: CDR1 LGHNT, CDR2 FRNRAP. The CDR3 sequence: CASGYTGGSTDTQYF. In DNA, the CDR3 is TGTGCTAGTGGATATACAGGGGGTAGCACAGATACGCAGTATTTT.

The V and J genes are TRBV27 and TRBJ1-1; D uncertain. Trimming removed 9 bases from V and 6 bases from J, with 8 bases in between. Per the germline V gene, CDR1 is MNHEY and CDR2 is SMNVEV (reference sequence). The CDR3 is 10 residues long. CDR3 DNA sequence: TGTGCCAGGCTCGACTCTGAAGCTTTCTTT. This translates into CARLDSEAFF.

This clonotype was observed a handful of times. The DNA of the CDR3 is TGCAGCCACGGGTCCAGATCTGGGAGGAACACTGAAGCTTTCTTT. Protein: CSHGSRSGRNTEAFF. V is TRBV29-1 and J is TRBJ1-1; no clear D gene. Germline V CDR1 and CDR2: SQVTM, ANQGSEA. V was trimmed by 8 bases and J by 1 base, leaving 20 bases between them. The CDR3 is 15 amino acids.

The gene calls are TRBV28 and TRBJ2-1; D unresolved. Germline V lookup: CDR1 MDHEN, CDR2 SYDVKM. The length of the CDR3 is 15 residues. The V end was cut by 7 bases, the J end by 3 bases, with 16 bases between. The CDR3 DNA is TGTGCCAGCACCCTCCGGGTCTCAGACTACAATGAGCAGTTCTTC. Residues: CASTLRVSDYNEQFF.

The chain has TRBV4-1 and TRBJ2-2, with D possibly being TRBD1 (6 bases). In germline, CDR1 is MGHRA, CDR2 YSYEKL. The CDR3 sequence is 15 residues long. V gave up 0 bases and J gave up 3 bases, with 8 bases separating them. The CDR3 nucleotides read TGCGCCAGCAGCCAAGAGCCAGGGGACACCGGGGAGCTGTTTTTT. As protein: CASSQEPGDTGELFF.

This clonotype was observed a handful of times. The V call is TRBV11-1, the J call TRBJ2-1, with TRBD1 matching over 7 bases. CDR1 SGHAT and CDR2 FQDESV come from the germline V gene (reference sequence). The V segment lost 0 bases and the J segment 0 bases; nucleotides outside the gene matches: 5. The length of the CDR3 is 17 residues. CDR3: CASSLAGTVNSYNEQFF. The CDR3 region has the DNA TGTGCCAGCAGCTTAGCCGGGACAGTTAACTCCTACAATGAGCAGTTCTTC.

The table lists this clonotype with a few counts. The chain joins TRBV20-1 to TRBJ1-6, with a tentative D call TRBD1 (6 bases). Germline CDR1 and CDR2: DFQATT and SNEGSKA (reference sequence). This CDR3 is 13 amino acids long. V was clipped by 1 base and J by 12 bases, with 13 bases between them. This chain's CDR3 is CSARAGVRVPLHF. CDR3 bases: TGCAGTGCTAGAGCAGGGGTCCGGGTACCCCTCCACTTT.

V gene TRBV5-6 combines with J gene TRBJ1-1; D is uncertain. The germline CDR1 and CDR2 sequences are SGHDT and YYEEEE. This CDR3 has 11 residues. The V end was cut by 3 bases, the J end by 7 bases, with 7 bases between. The CDR3 here is CASSSPFEAFF. The CDR3 region has the DNA TGTGCCAGCAGCTCCCCCTTTGAAGCTTTCTTT.